This T cell receptor (beta chain) was observed in a study of T cell repertoires in cytomegalovirus infection. The wider study: Signatures in public TCR beta sequences pointed to both CMV infection and matching HLA type.

Trimming left V 1 base short and J 1 base short, with 15 bases between. CDR1 and CDR2 (germline): MGHRA, YSYEKL. This CDR3 is 17 amino acids long. Study results and caveats: Across the ex vivo response, the dominant clonotypes were HLA-C-restricted CMV-specific TCR beta clonotypes. Frequencies of public TCR beta families were cumulated, and this identified carriers of CMV plus the relevant HLA.

TCRdb called the reads again in MiXCR, with one record for every CDR3 protein. Among about 400,000 distinct CDR3 sequences listed, 15% to 20% were seen once. This clonotype turned up a few times. Its antigen is unknown. J is TRBJ2-3 and V is TRBV4-1; D unclear. This TCR was sampled from a human donor in good health (CMV status not recorded). Some clones in this sample may be carry-over from other donors' samples. What was sequenced was PBMCs. For the CDR3, the DNA is TGCGCCAGCAGCCAAGTGGGGAATCCTGGGCGCACAGATACGCAGTATTTT. It is translated as CASSQVGNPGRTDTQYF.